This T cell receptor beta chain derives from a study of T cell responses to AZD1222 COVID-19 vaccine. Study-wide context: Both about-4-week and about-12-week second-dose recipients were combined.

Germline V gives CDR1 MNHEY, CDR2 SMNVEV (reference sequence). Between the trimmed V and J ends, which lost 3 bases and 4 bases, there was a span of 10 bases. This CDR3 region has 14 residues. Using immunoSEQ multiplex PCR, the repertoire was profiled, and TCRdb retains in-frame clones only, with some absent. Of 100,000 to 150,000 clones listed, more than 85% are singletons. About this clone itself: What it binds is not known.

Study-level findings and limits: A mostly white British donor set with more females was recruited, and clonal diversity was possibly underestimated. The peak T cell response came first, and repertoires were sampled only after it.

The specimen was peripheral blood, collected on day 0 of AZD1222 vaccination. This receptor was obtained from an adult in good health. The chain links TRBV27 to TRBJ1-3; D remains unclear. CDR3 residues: CASSLTYSGNTIYF. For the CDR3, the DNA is TGTGCCAGCAGTTTGACCTACAGCGGAAACACCATATATTTT.